Presented here are 8 T cell receptor beta chains from one specimen sequenced in a study of blood T cell repertoires in COVID-19. The method was immunoSEQ multiplex PCR; TCRdb's version includes in-frame clones alone and lacks a portion of them. The repertoire holds tens of thousands of clones, with over 75% as singletons. Sequencing was performed on peripheral blood. The receptor set was obtained from a human donor in a cohort sampled during active COVID-19.

This clone has just a few counts. This sequence joins TRBV28 and TRBJ1-5, with unresolved D. V lost 6 bases and J 3 bases, leaving 18 bases between the germline ends. CDR1 is MDHEN, CDR2 SYDVKM, per germline. CDR3 length equals 16 residues. The CDR3 sequence: CASSHRAGMNNQPQHF. The CDR3 DNA reads as TGTGCCAGCAGCCATAGGGCCGGGATGAACAATCAGCCCCAGCATTTT. Full variable domain (remainder filled in from reference TRBV28 and TRBJ1-5): DVKVTQSSRYLVKRTGEKVFLECVQDMDHENMFWYRQDPGLGLRLIYFSYDVKMKEKGDIPEGYSVSREKKERFSLILESASTNQTSMYLCASSHRAGMNNQPQHFGDGTRLSIL.

For the CDR3, the DNA is TGTGCCAGCAGTGAAGCCCCGACTAGCGCTCCCTACAATGAGCAGTTCTTC. As protein: CASSEAPTSAPYNEQFF. This chain uses TRBV6-1 with TRBJ2-1, with 8 bases that match TRBD2. CDR1 is MNHNS and CDR2 is SASEGT in the germline V gene. This CDR3 is built from 17 residues. V dropped 0 bases and J dropped 2; count of bases not matched to a gene: 6.

The CDR3 here is CASSRSSNTGELFF. For the CDR3, the DNA is TGTGCCAGCAGTCGTTCCTCGAACACCGGGGAGCTGTTTTTT. The gene calls are TRBV11-3 and TRBJ2-2; D not certain. The length of the CDR3 is 14 residues. Germline-derived CDR1 and CDR2 are SGHNT and YENEEA. Trimming left V 6 bases short and J 0 bases short, with 8 bases between.

V and J are TRBV5-1 and TRBJ2-3; the D is unclear. V was shortened by 5 bases and J by 4 bases, with 14 bases between the two germline ends. The CDR3 consists of 14 residues. CDR1 SGHRS and CDR2 YFSETQ come from the germline V gene. The DNA for the CDR3 is TGCGCCAGCAGAGTAGATTCAACAGCAGATACGCAGTATTTT. Its protein product is CASRVDSTADTQYF.

The chain couples TRBV5-1 to TRBJ1-1, with D unclear. Looked up from germline, CDR1 is SGHRS and CDR2 is YFSETQ. This CDR3 is built from 14 residues. V was cut by 0 bases and J by 3 bases, with 9 bases left in between. CDR3 DNA sequence: TGCGCCAGCAGCTTGGACCAGTCTTACACTGAAGCTTTCTTT. It encodes CASSLDQSYTEAFF.

The chain is built from TRBV6-6 and TRBJ1-2; possibly TRBD1 for D (5 bases). With 4 bases removed from V and 1 base from J, the gap between germline ends came to 13 bases. Germline V gene lookup returns CDR1 MNHNY and CDR2 SVGAGI (reference sequence). The CDR3 totals 15 residues. The chain's CDR3 is CASSSYRTNNYGYTF. The CDR3 DNA follows: TGTGCCAGCAGTTCCTACAGGACGAATAACTATGGCTACACCTTC.

This rearrangement joins TRBV19 to TRBJ1-1, with D possibly matching TRBD1 (5 bases). This CDR3 has 15 amino acids. The V and J ends lost 9 bases and 0 bases respectively, with 17 bases between them. Germline V gene lookup returns CDR1 LNHDA and CDR2 SQIVND (reference sequence). Written as DNA, the CDR3 is TGTGCCAGCTCCTCCCGGGGGTTTATGAACACTGAAGCTTTCTTT. Its protein product is CASSSRGFMNTEAFF.

This sequence joins TRBV29-1 and TRBJ2-7; 8 positions match TRBD1. This CDR3 comprises 13 residues. Looked up from germline, CDR1 is SQVTM and CDR2 is ANQGSEA. The junction had 9 bases not matched to a gene; V was cut back by 5 bases and J by 6 bases. The CDR3 nucleotides are TGCAGCGTTCGCCAGGGGGCGCCCGCCGAGCAGTACTTC. Amino acid sequence: CSVRQGAPAEQYF.